Presented here are 20 T cell receptor beta chains from one specimen sequenced in a study of OX40 agonist ivuxolimab in advanced cancers. Here immunoSEQ multiplex PCR was the method, and the copy in TCRdb shows in-frame clones only, minus some. This sample yields 70,000 to 85,000 clones, of which roughly 94% are seen a single time; approximately 11% belongs to the top ten. The material was CD4+ or CD8+ T cells sorted from blood, obtained in a trial of the OX40 agonist ivuxolimab. These receptors all come from an adult with an advanced solid tumor such as melanoma, head and neck, liver or kidney cancer.

The gene calls are TRBV9 and TRBJ2-5; no firm D call. CDR1 SGDLS and CDR2 YYNGEE come from the germline V gene. The V and J ends lost 3 bases and 0 bases respectively, with 9 bases between them. The CDR3 totals 14 residues. CDR3 sequence reads: CASSDAWNQETQYF. In DNA form, the CDR3 reads TGTGCCAGCAGCGACGCATGGAACCAAGAGACCCAGTACTTC.

By frequency in the sample, this clone is medium-sized. The rearrangement uses TRBV7-9 and TRBJ1-2; D remains unclear. Germline V gene sequence: CDR1 SEHNR, CDR2 FQNEAQ (reference sequence). V was trimmed by 5 bases and J by 4 bases, leaving 8 bases between them. This CDR3 is 12 amino acids long. The CDR3 nucleotides read TGTGCCAGCAGCCCAGCGAGCTATGGCTACACCTTC. Its protein is CASSPASYGYTF.

The V call is TRBV29-1, the J call TRBJ2-1; the match to TRBD2 covers 9 bases. Germline V gene lookup returns CDR1 SQVTM and CDR2 ANQGSEA. V lost 7 bases and J lost 7; bases outside the gene matches: 14. The CDR3 is made up of 15 amino acids. The CDR3, as DNA: TGCAGCGCTGTTAGCGGGAGAGGATTTAGTAATGAGCAGTTCTTC. Its translation is CSAVSGRGFSNEQFF.

The CDR3: CSVDTGLANEKLFF. In DNA form, the CDR3 reads TGCAGCGTTGACACAGGGCTTGCTAATGAAAAACTGTTTTTT. This chain uses TRBV29-1 with TRBJ1-4, with a tentative D call TRBD1 (6 bases). V was trimmed by 3 bases and J by 3 bases, leaving 11 bases between them. This CDR3 is built from 14 residues. Germline V gene data show CDR1 as SQVTM and CDR2 as ANQGSEA.

The chain employs TRBV6-5 and TRBJ2-2, with a tentative D call TRBD2 (6 bases). Germline-derived CDR1 and CDR2 are MNHEY and SVGAGI. V lost 6 bases and J 6 bases, leaving 14 bases between the germline ends. This CDR3 has 14 residues. CDR3 amino acids: CASRDRTGAGELFF. DNA for the CDR3: TGTGCCAGCAGGGACCGAACGGGGGCCGGGGAGCTGTTTTTT.

This clone appeared a single time. The J gene is TRBJ2-4, the V gene TRBV6-1, with 7 nucleotides matching TRBD2. The trim removed 8 bases at V and 0 bases at J, leaving 7 bases unmatched. The CDR3 is 15 residues long. Germline CDR1 and CDR2: MNHNS and SASEGT. The chain's CDR3 is CASWAGVLAKNIQYF. In nucleotides, the CDR3 is TGTGCCAGCTGGGCGGGAGTGTTAGCCAAAAACATTCAGTACTTC.

As regards this clone: The same CDR3 can be traced to other DNA sequences in this sample. The chain uses TRBV9 and TRBJ2-2; 7 positions match TRBD1. Trimming at V came to 0 bases and at J to 5 bases, leaving 1 base not matched to a gene. The CDR3 has 14 amino acids. Germline loops: CDR1 SGDLS, CDR2 YYNGEE. This chain's CDR3 is CASSVGQGTGELFF. The CDR3 coding sequence is TGTGCCAGCAGCGTAGGACAGGGAACCGGGGAGCTGTTTTTT.

The chain has TRBV7-9 and TRBJ2-7; TRBD2 matches at 7 bases. This CDR3 contains 15 residues. Trimming took 1 base from V and 5 from J; bases not matched to a gene: 8. CDR1 is SEHNR, CDR2 FQNEAQ, per germline (reference sequence). CDR3 region: CASSLVGGGGHEQYF. Written as DNA, the CDR3 is TGTGCCAGCAGCTTAGTAGGCGGGGGTGGCCACGAGCAGTACTTC. Complete variable domain (other parts from reference TRBV7-9 and TRBJ2-7): DTGVSQNPRHKITKRGQNVTFRCDPISEHNRLYWYRQTLGQGPEFLTYFQNEAQLEKSRLLSDRFSAERPKGSFSTLEIQRTEQGDSAMYLCASSLVGGGGHEQYFGPGTRLTVT.

This chain links TRBV14 with TRBJ2-5; 8 nucleotides agree with TRBD1. The end of the DNA aligns better with TRBJ2-7, so the J call may be wrong. Germline CDR1 SGHDN, CDR2 FVKESK. The CDR3 spans 13 residues. CDR3 loop: CASSPGQAYEQYF. Here the CDR3 DNA reads TGTGCCAGCAGCCCGGGACAGGCCTACGAGCAGTACTTC.

This clone showed up just once. J is TRBJ2-7 and V is TRBV9, with 8 bases lining up with TRBD1. The CDR3 is made up of 14 amino acids. The ends lost 3 bases at V and 0 bases at J; junction bases unmatched: 2. Looked up from germline, CDR1 is SGDLS and CDR2 is YYNGEE. The CDR3 is CASSAGQVSYEQYF. The CDR3 nucleotides read TGTGCCAGCAGCGCGGGACAGGTCTCCTACGAGCAGTACTTC.

The chain employs TRBV7-2 and TRBJ1-2; D ambiguous. V was cut by 0 bases and J by 10 bases, with 12 bases left in between. Germline V gene sequence: CDR1 SGHTA, CDR2 FQGNSA. The CDR3 is 13 amino acids. The CDR3 reads CASSLAGGSDYTF. The CDR3 DNA reads TGTGCCAGCAGCTTAGCGGGAGGGTCGGACTACACCTTC.

The V and J genes are TRBV4-2 and TRBJ2-7; the D call may be TRBD1 or TRBD2 (5 bases each). This CDR3 is built from 14 residues. V gave up 3 bases and J gave up 4 bases, with 13 bases separating them. CDR1 LGHNA and CDR2 YNFKEQ come from the germline V gene. CDR3 region: CASSHPGTGYEQYF. CDR3 DNA: TGTGCCAGCAGCCACCCCGGGACGGGATACGAGCAGTACTTC.

The chain has TRBV28 and TRBJ1-1, with 9 bases identical to TRBD1. Germline CDR1 is MDHEN and CDR2 is SYDVKM. This CDR3 is built from 17 residues. V was pared by 8 bases and J by 4 bases, with 17 bases of the junction left unmatched. DNA for the CDR3: TGTGCCAGCCAGTTCAAAAGATCCTTGACAGGGGGCACTGAAGCTTTCTTT. Translating gives CASQFKRSLTGGTEAFF.

The chain's CDR3 is CASSGSTGQFF. The CDR3 coding sequence is TGTGCCAGCAGCGGAAGTACGGGGCAGTTCTTC. V usage is TRBV9 and J usage is TRBJ2-1; D remains ambiguous. From germline, CDR1 is SGDLS and CDR2 YYNGEE. The CDR3 totals 11 residues. V was trimmed by 3 bases and J by 12 bases, leaving 10 bases between them.

This clone was detected once. This chain connects TRBV19 to TRBJ2-7; D is uncertain. V was pared by 3 bases and J by 0 bases, with 12 bases between. The CDR3 runs 15 residues. Germline V lookup: CDR1 LNHDA, CDR2 SQIVND (reference sequence). The CDR3 loop reads CASSIRLVSSYEQYF. DNA for the CDR3: TGTGCCAGTAGTATCAGGCTAGTCAGCTCCTACGAGCAGTACTTC.

This clone was recorded only once. The rearrangement uses TRBV13 and TRBJ1-2; D uncertain. Per the germline V gene, CDR1 is PRHDT and CDR2 is FYEKMQ (reference sequence). V dropped 0 bases and J dropped 1 base, with 9 bases sitting between them. CDR3 length equals 15 residues. CDR3 nucleotide sequence: TGTGCCAGCAGCTTAGGGAACACCCTTAACTATGGCTACACCTTC. It specifies CASSLGNTLNYGYTF.

V is TRBV11-3 and J is TRBJ2-7, with 7 positions matching TRBD2. The V gene's germline CDR1 is SGHNT and CDR2 YENEEA. The CDR3 extends over 14 amino acids. V trimming: 1 base; J trimming: 4 bases; junction bases outside the gene matches: 4. The CDR3 DNA follows: TGTGCCAGCAGCTTAGGAGCTAGCGGTTACGAGCAGTACTTC. Its protein product is CASSLGASGYEQYF.

The chain joins TRBV25-1 to TRBJ1-1; 8 bases align to TRBD1. Trimming removed 4 bases from V and 7 bases from J; junction bases left unmatched: 2. The CDR3 length is 12 residues. CDR1 and CDR2 from the germline V gene are MGHDK and SYGVNS. Here the CDR3 DNA reads TGTGCCAGCAGTGGACAGGGGATTGAAGCTTTCTTT. This encodes CASSGQGIEAFF.

The chain is built from TRBV30 and TRBJ1-1, with D hard to call. The CDR3 has 15 residues. Trimming took off 0 bases at V and 0 bases at J, with 11 bases between the two ends. Germline V gene data show CDR1 as GTSNPN and CDR2 as SVGIG (reference sequence). The CDR3 spells CAWSVSGRMNTEAFF. DNA of the CDR3: TGTGCCTGGAGTGTTTCCGGACGAATGAACACTGAAGCTTTCTTT.

V usage is TRBV9 and J usage is TRBJ2-1; 9 bases match TRBD1. CDR1 and CDR2 (germline): SGDLS, YYNGEE. The CDR3 contains 13 residues. V gave up 3 bases and J gave up 9 bases; unmatched junction bases: 4. CDR3 sequence: CASSGGTGTEQFF. The CDR3 DNA follows: TGTGCCAGCAGCGGCGGGACAGGGACTGAGCAGTTCTTC.